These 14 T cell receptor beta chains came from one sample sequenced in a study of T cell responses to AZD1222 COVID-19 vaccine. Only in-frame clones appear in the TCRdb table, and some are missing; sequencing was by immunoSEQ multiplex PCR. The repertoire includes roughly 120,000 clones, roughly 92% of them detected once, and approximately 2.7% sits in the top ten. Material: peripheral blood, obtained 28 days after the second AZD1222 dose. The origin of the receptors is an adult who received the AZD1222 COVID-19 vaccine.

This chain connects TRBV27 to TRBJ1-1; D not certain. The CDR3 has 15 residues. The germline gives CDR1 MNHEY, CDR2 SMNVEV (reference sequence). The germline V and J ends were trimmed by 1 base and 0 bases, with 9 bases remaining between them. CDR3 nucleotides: TGTGCCAGCAGTTTATTGAACAGAGTGAACACTGAAGCTTTCTTT. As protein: CASSLLNRVNTEAFF.

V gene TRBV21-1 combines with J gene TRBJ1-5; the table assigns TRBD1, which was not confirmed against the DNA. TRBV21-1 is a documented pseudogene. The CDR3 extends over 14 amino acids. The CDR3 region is CASTATGSNQPQHF. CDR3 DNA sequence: TGTGCCAGCACCGCCACAGGGAGCAATCAGCCCCAGCATTTT.

The CDR3 DNA follows: TGTGCCAGCAGCCCCCGGACGGAGGATACGCAGTATTTT. Translating gives CASSPRTEDTQYF. The V gene is TRBV7-9, the J gene TRBJ2-3; unclear D gene. The germline V and J ends were trimmed by 5 bases and 6 bases, with 12 bases remaining between them. The length of the CDR3 is 13 residues. Germline assignment: CDR1 SEHNR and CDR2 FQNEAQ (reference sequence). Drawing the rest from reference TRBV7-9 and TRBJ2-3, the complete variable domain is DTGVSQNPRHKITKRGQNVTFRCDPISEHNRLYWYRQTLGQGPEFLTYFQNEAQLEKSRLLSDRFSAERPKGSFSTLEIQRTEQGDSAMYLCASSPRTEDTQYFGPGTRLTVL.

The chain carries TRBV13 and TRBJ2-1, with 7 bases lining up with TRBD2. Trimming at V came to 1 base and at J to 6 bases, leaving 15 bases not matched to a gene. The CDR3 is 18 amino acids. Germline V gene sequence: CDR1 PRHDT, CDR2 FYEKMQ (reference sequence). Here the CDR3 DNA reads TGTGCCAGCAGCTTAGCAATTTCGACTAGCATTGTGAGCAATGAGCAGTTCTTC. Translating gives CASSLAISTSIVSNEQFF.

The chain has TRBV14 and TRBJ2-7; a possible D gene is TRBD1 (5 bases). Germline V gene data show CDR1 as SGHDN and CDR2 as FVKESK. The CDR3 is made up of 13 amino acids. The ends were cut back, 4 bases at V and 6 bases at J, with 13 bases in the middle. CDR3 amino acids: CASSRVRQSEQYF. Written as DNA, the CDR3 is TGTGCCAGCAGCCGGGTTAGACAGAGCGAGCAGTACTTC.

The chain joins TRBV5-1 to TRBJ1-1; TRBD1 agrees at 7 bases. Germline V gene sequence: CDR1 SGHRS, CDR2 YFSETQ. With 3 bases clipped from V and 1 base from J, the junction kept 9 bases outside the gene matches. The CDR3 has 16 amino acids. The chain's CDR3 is CASSWRSQGENTEAFF. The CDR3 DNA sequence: TGCGCCAGCAGCTGGAGGAGCCAGGGGGAGAACACTGAAGCTTTCTTT.

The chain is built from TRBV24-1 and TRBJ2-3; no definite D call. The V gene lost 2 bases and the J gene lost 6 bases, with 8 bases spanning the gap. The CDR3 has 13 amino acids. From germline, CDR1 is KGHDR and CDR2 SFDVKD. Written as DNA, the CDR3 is TGTGCCACCAGTGATTGGGCCCCTGATACGCAGTATTTT. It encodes CATSDWAPDTQYF.

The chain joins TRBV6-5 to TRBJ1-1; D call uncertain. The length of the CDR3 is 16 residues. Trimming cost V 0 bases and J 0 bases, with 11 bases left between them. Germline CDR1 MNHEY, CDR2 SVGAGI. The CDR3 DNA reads TGTGCCAGCAGTTACTCGGAACAGAGATTGAACACTGAAGCTTTCTTT. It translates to CASSYSEQRLNTEAFF.

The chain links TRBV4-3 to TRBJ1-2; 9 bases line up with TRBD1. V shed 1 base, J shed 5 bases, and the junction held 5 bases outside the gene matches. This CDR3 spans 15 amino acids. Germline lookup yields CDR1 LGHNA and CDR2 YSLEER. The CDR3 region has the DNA TGCGCCAGCAGCCAAGTTCCGACAGGGGGGTATGGCTACACCTTC. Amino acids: CASSQVPTGGYGYTF.

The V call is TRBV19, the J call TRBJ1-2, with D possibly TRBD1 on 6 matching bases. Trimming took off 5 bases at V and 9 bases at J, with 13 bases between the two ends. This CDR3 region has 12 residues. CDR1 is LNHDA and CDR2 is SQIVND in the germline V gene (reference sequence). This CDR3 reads CASSLGGMSYTF. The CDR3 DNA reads TGTGCCAGTAGTCTGGGGGGCATGAGCTACACCTTC.

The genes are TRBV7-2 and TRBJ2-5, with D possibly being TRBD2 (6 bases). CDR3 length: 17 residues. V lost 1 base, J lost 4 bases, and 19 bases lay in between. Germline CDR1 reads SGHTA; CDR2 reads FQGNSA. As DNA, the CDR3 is TGTGCCAGCAGCTTAGTAGGCGGGGCCACCCCCAGAGAGACCCAGTACTTC. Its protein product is CASSLVGGATPRETQYF.

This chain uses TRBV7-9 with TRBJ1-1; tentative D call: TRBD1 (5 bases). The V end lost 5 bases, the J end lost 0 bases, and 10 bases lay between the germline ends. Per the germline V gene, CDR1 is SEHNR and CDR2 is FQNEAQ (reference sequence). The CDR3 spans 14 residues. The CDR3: CASSKGRLNTEAFF. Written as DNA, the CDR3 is TGTGCCAGCAGCAAGGGACGGTTGAACACTGAAGCTTTCTTT. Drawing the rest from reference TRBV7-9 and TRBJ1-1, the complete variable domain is DTGVSQNPRHKITKRGQNVTFRCDPISEHNRLYWYRQTLGQGPEFLTYFQNEAQLEKSRLLSDRFSAERPKGSFSTLEIQRTEQGDSAMYLCASSKGRLNTEAFFGQGTRLTVV.

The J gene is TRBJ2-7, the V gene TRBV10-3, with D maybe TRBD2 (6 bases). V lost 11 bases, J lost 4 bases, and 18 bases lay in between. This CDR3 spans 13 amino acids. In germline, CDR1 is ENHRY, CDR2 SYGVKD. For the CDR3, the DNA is TGTGCCTCCGGGACTTGGGGCGGGTACGAGCAGTACTTC. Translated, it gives CASGTWGGYEQYF.

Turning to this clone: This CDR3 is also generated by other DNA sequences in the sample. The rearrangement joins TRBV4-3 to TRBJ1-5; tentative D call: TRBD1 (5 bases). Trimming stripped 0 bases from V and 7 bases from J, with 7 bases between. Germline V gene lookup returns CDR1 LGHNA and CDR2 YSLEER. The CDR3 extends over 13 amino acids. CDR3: CASSQDRGQPQHF. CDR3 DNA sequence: TGCGCCAGCAGCCAAGATCGGGGGCAGCCCCAGCATTTT.